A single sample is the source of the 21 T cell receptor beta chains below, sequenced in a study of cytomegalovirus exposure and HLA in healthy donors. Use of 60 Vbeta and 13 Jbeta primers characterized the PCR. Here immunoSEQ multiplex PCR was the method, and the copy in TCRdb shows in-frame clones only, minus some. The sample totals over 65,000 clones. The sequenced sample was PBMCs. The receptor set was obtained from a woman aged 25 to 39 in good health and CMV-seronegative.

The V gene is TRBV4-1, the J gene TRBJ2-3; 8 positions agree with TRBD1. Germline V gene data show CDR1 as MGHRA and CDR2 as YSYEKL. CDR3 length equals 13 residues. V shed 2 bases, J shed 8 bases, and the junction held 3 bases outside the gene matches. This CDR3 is CASSQITGGTQYF. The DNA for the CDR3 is TGCGCCAGCAGCCAAATAACAGGGGGTACGCAGTATTTT.

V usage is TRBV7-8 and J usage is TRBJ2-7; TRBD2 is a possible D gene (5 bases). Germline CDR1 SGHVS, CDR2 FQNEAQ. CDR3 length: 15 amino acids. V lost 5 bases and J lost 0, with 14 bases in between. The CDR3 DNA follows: TGTGCCAGCAGCGACCCGGGGATTGTCTCCTACGAGCAGTACTTC. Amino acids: CASSDPGIVSYEQYF.

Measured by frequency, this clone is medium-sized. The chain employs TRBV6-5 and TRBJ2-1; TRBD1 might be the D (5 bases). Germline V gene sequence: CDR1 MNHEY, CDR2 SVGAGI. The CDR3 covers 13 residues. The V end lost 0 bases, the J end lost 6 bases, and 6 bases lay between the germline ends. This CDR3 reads CASSYSGANEQFF. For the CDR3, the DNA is TGTGCCAGCAGTTACTCAGGGGCCAATGAGCAGTTCTTC.

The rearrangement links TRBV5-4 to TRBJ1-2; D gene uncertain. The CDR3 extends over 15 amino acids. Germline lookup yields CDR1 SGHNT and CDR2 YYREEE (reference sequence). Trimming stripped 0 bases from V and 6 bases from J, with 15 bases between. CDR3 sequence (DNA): TGTGCCAGCAGCTTGGGGGGAGTCGGAGTTGATGGCTACACCTTC. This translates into CASSLGGVGVDGYTF. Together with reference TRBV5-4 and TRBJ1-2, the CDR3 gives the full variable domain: ETGVTQSPTHLIKTRGQQVTLRCSSQSGHNTVSWYQQALGQGPQFIFQYYREEENGRGNFPPRFSGLQFPNYSSELNVNALELDDSALYLCASSLGGVGVDGYTFGSGTRLTVV.

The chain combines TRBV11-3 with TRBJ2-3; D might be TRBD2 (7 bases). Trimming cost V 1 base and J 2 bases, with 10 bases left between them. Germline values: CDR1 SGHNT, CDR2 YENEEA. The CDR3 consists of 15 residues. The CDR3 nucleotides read TGTGCCAGCAGCTTAGGAGGGGGGGACACAGATACGCAGTATTTT. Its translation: CASSLGGGDTDTQYF.

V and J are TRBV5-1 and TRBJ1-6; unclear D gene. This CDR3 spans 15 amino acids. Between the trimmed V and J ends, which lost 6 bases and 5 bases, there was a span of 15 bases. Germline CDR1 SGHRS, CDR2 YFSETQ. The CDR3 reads CASKAGYRDNSPLHF. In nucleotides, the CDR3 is TGCGCCAGCAAGGCGGGGTACCGGGATAATTCACCCCTCCACTTT.

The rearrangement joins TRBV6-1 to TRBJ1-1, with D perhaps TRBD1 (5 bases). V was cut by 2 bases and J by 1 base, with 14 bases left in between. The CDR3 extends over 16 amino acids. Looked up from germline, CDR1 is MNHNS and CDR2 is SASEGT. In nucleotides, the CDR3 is TGTGCCAGCAGTGAAAGGAGGGGTCGATCGAACACTGAAGCTTTCTTT. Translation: CASSERRGRSNTEAFF.

In DNA, the CDR3 is TGTGCAAGTCCCCTGTCAGCGGGAGTAACCTACAATGAGCAGTTCTTC. As protein: CASPLSAGVTYNEQFF. The chain couples TRBV12-2 to TRBJ2-1; the table's D call, TRBD2, has no DNA check behind it. TRBV12-2 is a listed pseudogene. The CDR3 runs 16 residues.

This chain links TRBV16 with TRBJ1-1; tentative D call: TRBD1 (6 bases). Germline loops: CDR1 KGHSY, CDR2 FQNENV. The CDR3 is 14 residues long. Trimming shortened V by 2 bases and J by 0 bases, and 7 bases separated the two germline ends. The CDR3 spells CASSQPGVNTEAFF. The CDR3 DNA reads TGTGCCAGCAGCCAACCAGGGGTGAACACTGAAGCTTTCTTT.

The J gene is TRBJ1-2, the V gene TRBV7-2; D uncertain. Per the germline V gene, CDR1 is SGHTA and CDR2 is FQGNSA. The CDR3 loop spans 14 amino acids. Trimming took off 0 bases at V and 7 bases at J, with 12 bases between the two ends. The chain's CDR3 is CASSLAGGLLGYTF. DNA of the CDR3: TGTGCCAGCAGCTTAGCGGGAGGGTTGCTTGGCTACACCTTC.

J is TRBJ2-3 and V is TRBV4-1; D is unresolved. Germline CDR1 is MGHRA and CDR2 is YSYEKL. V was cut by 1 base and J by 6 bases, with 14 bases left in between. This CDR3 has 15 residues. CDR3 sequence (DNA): TGCGCCAGCAGCCAAGGTTTTTCGGGTCGGGATACGCAGTATTTT. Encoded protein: CASSQGFSGRDTQYF.

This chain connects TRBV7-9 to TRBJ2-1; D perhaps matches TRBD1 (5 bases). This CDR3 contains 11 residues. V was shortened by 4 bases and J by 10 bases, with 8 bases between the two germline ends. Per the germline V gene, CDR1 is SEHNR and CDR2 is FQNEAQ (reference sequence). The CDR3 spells CASSSDREQFF. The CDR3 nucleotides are TGTGCCAGCAGCTCAGACAGAGAGCAGTTCTTC.

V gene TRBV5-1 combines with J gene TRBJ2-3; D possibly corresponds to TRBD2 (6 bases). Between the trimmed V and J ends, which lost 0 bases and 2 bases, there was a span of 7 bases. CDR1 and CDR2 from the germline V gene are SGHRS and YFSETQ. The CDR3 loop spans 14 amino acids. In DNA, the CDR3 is TGCGCCAGCAGCTTGGGGGGGGTCACAGATACGCAGTATTTT. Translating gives CASSLGGVTDTQYF.

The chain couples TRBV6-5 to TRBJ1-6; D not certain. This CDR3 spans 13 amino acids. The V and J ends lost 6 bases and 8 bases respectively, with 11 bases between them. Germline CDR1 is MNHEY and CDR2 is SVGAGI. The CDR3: CASSLKPYSPLHF. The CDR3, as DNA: TGTGCCAGCAGCCTTAAGCCCTATTCACCCCTCCACTTT.

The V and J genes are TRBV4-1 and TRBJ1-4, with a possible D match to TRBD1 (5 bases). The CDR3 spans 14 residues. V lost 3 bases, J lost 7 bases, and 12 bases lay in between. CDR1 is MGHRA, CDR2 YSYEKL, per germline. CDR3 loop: CASSHRRDFEKLFF. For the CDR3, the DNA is TGCGCCAGCAGCCACCGGAGGGACTTTGAAAAACTGTTTTTT.

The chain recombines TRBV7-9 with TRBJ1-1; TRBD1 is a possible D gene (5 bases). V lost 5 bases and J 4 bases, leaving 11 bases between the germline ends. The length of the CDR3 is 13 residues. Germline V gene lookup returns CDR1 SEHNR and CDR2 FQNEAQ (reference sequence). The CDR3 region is CASSPRGVTEAFF. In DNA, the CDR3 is TGTGCCAGCAGCCCCCGGGGGGTCACTGAAGCTTTCTTT.

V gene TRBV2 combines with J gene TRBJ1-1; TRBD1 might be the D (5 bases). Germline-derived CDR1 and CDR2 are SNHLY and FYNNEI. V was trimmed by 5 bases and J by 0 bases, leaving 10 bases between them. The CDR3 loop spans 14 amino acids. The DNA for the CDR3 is TGTGCCAGCAGTTCGTACAGGATGAACACTGAAGCTTTCTTT. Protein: CASSSYRMNTEAFF.

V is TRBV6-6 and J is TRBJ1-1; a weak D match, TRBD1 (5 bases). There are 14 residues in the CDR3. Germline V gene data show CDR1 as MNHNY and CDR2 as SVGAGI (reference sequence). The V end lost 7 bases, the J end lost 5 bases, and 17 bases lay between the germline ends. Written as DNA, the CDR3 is TGTGCCAGCATCCACCCGAACAGACAGACTGAAGCTTTCTTT. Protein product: CASIHPNRQTEAFF.

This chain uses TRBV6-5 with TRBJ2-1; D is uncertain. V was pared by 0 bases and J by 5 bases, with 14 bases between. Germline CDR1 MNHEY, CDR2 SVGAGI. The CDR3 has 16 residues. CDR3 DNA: TGTGCCAGCAGTTACTCGTCGGCGGTCGTCGACAATGAGCAGTTCTTC. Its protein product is CASSYSSAVVDNEQFF.

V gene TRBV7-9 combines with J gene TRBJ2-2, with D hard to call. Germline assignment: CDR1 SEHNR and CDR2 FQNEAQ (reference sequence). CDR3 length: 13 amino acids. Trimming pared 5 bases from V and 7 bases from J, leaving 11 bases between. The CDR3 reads CASSPGLIGELFF. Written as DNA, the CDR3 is TGTGCCAGCAGCCCAGGTTTAATCGGGGAGCTGTTTTTT.

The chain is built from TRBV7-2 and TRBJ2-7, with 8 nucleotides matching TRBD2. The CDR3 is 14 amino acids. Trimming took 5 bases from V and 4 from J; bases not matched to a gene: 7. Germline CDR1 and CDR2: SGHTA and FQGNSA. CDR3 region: CASSAGIAGYEQYF. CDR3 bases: TGTGCCAGCAGCGCGGGGATAGCGGGATACGAGCAGTACTTC.